This T cell receptor beta chain originates from a study of T cell repertoires in cytomegalovirus infection. Overall study context: From public TCR beta signatures came an indication of both CMV infection and matching HLA type.

Germline V gene sequence: CDR1 SEHNR, CDR2 FQNEAQ (reference sequence). This CDR3 region has 15 residues. V lost 4 bases and J 7 bases, leaving 16 bases between the germline ends. Ten or more counts support this clonotype. The antigen is not known. General study results and limits: Public TCR beta family frequency separated CMV-and-HLA carriers, including in an independent cohort. Dominating the ex vivo response were HLA-C-restricted CMV-specific TCR beta clonotypes.

TCRdb itself ran the reads through MiXCR, one entry per CDR3 protein. The table records roughly 46,000 distinct CDR3 sequences, roughly 20% of them present only once. This chain joins TRBV7-9 and TRBJ2-2; tentative D call: TRBD2 (6 bases). The source of this sequence is a human donor in good health (CMV status not recorded). Some clones in this sample may be carry-over from other donors' samples. The sequencing sample was made of PBMCs, sequenced either directly or after in vitro stimulation (not recorded which). CDR3 amino acids: CASSSWTTQSGELFF. CDR3 coding DNA: TGTGCCAGCAGCTCGTGGACTACCCAAAGCGGGGAGCTGTTTTTT.